This section outlines one T cell receptor (beta chain) sequence together with its context. What it binds is unknown. This sample was included in a study of beta chain features in type 1 diabetes. The overall study: Healthy donors, compared against patients, showed similar age, gender and cell yields.

Points from the study as a whole: Researchers report that Type 1 diabetes patients had moderately but significantly shorter TCRB CDR3s across all four CD4+ subsets.

Every donor had blood drawn once into heparin, about 116 mL on average. Every sorted population was more than 95% pure. As every portion of the isolated RNA was reverse transcribed, the sequencing read expressed TCRB transcripts. Assay: immunoSEQ multiplex PCR; the TCRdb copy retains only in-frame clones and omits some. The table includes approximately 600,000 clones, under 15% detected once. This clonotype was obtained from a man under 40 with type 1 diabetes. The sample was naive CD4+ T cells from blood.

The DNA for the CDR3 is TGTGCCAGCAGCCCCCATTGGGGGGGGGCAACAGATACGCAGTATTTT. It translates to CASSPHWGGATDTQYF. The chain employs TRBV9 and TRBJ2-3; tentative D call: TRBD2 (7 bases). The CDR3 has 16 residues. Germline lookup yields CDR1 SGDLS and CDR2 YYNGEE. Trimming took 4 bases from V and 3 from J, leaving 18 bases between them.